This T cell receptor (beta chain) was recovered during a study of glioma-infiltrating T cells after dendritic cell vaccination. Sequencing used immunoSEQ multiplex PCR; TCRdb keeps in-frame clones, though not all of them. The top ten clones hold around 2.3% of a sample with about 73,000 clones, over 70% of them seen once. From germline, CDR1 is SNHLY and CDR2 FYNNEI. The CDR3 is made up of 13 amino acids. The V gene lost 10 bases and the J gene lost 7 bases, with 19 bases spanning the gap. V and J are TRBV2 and TRBJ1-1; tentative D call: TRBD1 (6 bases). The sequenced sample was blood, obtained before dendritic cell vaccination. The source is a human donor with glioblastoma. CDR3 coding DNA: TGTGCCATCCTCAGGGCCGACAGGAGTGAAGCTTTCTTT. Protein sequence: CAILRADRSEAFF. The whole variable domain, remainder taken from reference TRBV2 and TRBJ1-1, is EPEVTQTPSHQVTQMGQEVILRCVPISNHLYFYWYRQILGQKVEFLVSFYNNEISEKSEIFDDQFSVERPDGSNFTLKIRSTKLEDSAMYFCAILRADRSEAFFGQGTRLTVV.